Detailed here is one T cell receptor (beta chain). This entry comes from a study of T-cell reconstitution after alpha-beta-depleted transplantation in children. Trimming stripped 6 bases from V and 0 bases from J, with 11 bases between. The germline V gene encodes CDR1 DFQATT and CDR2 SNEGSKA (reference sequence). The CDR3 is made up of 14 amino acids. As it was prepared, the TCRbeta library received unique molecular identifiers. MiXCR was run by TCRdb on the PCR reads, yielding one entry per CDR3 protein. The table records around 800,000 distinct CDR3 sequences, approximately 15% of them present only once.

Sample: PBMCs, mostly from graft donor cells, taken 360 days after TCRalphabeta/CD19-depleted stem cell transplant. V is TRBV20-1 and J is TRBJ1-4, with D unclear. The clonotype comes from a male patient younger than 18 who had a stem cell transplant for acute lymphoblastic leukemia, so the T cells may come from the graft donor. DNA of the CDR3: TGCAGTGCCCAAGACACCGCAACTAATGAAAAACTGTTTTTT. Residues: CSAQDTATNEKLFF.